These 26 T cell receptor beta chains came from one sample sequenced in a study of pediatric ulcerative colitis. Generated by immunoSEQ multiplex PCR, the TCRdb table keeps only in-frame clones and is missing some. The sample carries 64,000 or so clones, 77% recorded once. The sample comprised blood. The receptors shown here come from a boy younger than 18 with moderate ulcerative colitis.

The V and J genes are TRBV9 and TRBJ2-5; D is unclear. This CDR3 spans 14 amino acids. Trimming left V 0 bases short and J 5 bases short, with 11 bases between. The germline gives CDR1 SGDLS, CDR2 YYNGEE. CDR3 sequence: CASSVGGKGETQYF. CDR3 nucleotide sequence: TGTGCCAGCAGCGTAGGAGGTAAAGGGGAGACCCAGTACTTC.

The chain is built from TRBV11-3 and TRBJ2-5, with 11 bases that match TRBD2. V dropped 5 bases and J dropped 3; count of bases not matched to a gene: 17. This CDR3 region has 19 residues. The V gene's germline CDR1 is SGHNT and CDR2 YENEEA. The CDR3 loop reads CASSPRLAGSPEGKETQYF. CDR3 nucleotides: TGTGCCAGCAGCCCCCGACTAGCGGGGAGTCCAGAGGGCAAAGAGACCCAGTACTTC.

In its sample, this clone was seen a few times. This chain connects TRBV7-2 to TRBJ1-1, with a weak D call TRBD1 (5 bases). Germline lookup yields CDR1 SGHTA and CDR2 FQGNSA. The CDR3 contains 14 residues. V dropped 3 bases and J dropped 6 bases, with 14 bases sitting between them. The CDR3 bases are TGTGCCAGCAGCTTGAAGAAGGGGACGGCTGAAGCTTTCTTT. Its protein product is CASSLKKGTAEAFF.

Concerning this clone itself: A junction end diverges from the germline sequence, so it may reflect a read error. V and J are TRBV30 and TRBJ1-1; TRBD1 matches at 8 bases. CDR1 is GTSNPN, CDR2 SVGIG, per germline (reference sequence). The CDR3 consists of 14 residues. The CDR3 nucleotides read TGTGCCTGGAGTAGGGGACAGGTGCTTAGTGAAACTTTCTTT. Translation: CAWSRGQVLSETFF.

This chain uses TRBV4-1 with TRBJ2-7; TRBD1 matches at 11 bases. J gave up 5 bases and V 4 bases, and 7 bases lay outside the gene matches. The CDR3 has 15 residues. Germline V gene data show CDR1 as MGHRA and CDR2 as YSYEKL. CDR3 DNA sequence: TGCGCCAGCAGCCCCAGGGGACAGGGGGTGGACGAGCAGTACTTC. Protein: CASSPRGQGVDEQYF.

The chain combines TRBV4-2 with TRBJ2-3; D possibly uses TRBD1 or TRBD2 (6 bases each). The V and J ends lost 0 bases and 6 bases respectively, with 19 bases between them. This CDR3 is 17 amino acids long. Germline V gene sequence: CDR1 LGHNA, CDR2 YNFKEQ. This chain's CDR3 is CASSQDVGGGGTDTQYF. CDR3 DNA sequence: TGTGCCAGCAGCCAAGATGTGGGAGGAGGGGGTACGGATACGCAGTATTTT.

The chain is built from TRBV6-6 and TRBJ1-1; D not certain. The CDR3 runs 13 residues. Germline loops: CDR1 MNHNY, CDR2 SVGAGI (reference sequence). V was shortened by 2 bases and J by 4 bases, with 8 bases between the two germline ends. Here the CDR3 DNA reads TGTGCCAGCAGTTACGGAGGGTTCACTGAAGCTTTCTTT. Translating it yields CASSYGGFTEAFF.

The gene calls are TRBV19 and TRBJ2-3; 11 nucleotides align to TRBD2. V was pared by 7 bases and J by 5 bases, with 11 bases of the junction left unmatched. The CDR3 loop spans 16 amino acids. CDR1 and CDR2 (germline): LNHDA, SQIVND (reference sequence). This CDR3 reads CASTRGLAGGGDTQYF. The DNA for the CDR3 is TGTGCCAGTACCCGTGGGTTAGCGGGAGGGGGAGATACGCAGTATTTT. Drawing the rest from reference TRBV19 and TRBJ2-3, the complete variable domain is DGGITQSPKYLFRKEGQNVTLSCEQNLNHDAMYWYRQDPGQGLRLIYYSQIVNDFQKGDIAEGYSVSREKKESFPLTVTSAQKNPTAFYLCASTRGLAGGGDTQYFGPGTRLTVL.

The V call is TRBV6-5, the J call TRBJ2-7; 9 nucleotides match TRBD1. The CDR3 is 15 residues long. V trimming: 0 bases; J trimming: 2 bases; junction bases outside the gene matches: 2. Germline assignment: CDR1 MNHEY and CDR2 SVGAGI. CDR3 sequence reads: CASSYSGTGTYEQYF. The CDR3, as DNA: TGTGCCAGCAGTTACTCCGGGACAGGGACCTACGAGCAGTACTTC.

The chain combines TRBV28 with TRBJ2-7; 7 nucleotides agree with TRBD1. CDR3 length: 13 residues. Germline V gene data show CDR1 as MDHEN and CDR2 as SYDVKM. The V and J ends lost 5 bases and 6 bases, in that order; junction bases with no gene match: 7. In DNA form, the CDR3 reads TGTGCCAGCAGTCAATCAAGACAGGGCGAGCAGTACTTC. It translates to CASSQSRQGEQYF.

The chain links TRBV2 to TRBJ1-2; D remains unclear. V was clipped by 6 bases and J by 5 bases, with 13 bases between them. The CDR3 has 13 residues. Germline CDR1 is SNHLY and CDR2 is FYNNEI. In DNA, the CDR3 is TGTGCCAGCAGGGGCGAGGGCTTATATGGCTACACCTTC. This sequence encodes CASRGEGLYGYTF.

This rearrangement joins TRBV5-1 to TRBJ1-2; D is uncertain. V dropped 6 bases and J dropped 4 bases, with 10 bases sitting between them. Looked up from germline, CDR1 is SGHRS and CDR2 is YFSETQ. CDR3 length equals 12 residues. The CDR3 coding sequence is TGCGCCAGCACCCCGGACGGCTATGGCTACACCTTC. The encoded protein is CASTPDGYGYTF.

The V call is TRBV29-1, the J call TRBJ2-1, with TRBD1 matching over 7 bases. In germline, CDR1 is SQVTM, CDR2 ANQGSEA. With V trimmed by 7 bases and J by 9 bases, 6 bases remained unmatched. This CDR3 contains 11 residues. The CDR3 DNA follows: TGCAGCGCCCAACAGGGGAGTGAGCAGTTCTTC. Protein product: CSAQQGSEQFF.

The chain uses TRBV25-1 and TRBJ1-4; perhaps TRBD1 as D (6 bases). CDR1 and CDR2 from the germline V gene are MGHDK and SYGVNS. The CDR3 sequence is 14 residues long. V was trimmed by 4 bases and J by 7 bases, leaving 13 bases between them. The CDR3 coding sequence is TGTGCCAGCAGTGCTTCAAGGGGGGCTGAAAAACTGTTTTTT. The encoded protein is CASSASRGAEKLFF.

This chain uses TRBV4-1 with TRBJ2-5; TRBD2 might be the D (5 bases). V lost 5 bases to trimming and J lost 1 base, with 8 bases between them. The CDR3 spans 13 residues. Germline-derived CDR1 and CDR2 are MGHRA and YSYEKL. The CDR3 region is CASSGLIQETQYF. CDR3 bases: TGCGCCAGCAGCGGACTCATCCAAGAGACCCAGTACTTC.

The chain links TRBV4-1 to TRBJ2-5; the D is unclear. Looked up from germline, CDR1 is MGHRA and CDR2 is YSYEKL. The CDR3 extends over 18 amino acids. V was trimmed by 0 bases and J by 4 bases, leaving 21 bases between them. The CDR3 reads CASSQENVQGPRLETQYF. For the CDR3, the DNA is TGCGCCAGCAGCCAAGAAAATGTACAAGGGCCCCGTTTAGAGACCCAGTACTTC.

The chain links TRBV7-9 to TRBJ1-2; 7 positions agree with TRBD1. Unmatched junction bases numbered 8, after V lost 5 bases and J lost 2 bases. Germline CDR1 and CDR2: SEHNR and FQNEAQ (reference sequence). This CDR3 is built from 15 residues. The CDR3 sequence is CASSVAGTANYGYTF. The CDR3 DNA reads TGTGCCAGCAGCGTGGCCGGGACAGCAAACTATGGCTACACCTTC.

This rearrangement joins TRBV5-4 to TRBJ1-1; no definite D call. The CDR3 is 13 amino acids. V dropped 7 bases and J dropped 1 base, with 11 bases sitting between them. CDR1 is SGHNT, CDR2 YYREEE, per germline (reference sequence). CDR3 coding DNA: TGTGCCAGCGGGATGACAAGGAACACTGAAGCTTTCTTT. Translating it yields CASGMTRNTEAFF.

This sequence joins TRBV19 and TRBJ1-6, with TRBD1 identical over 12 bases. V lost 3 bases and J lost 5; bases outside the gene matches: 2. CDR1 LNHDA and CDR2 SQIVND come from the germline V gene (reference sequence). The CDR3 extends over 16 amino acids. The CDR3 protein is CASSIGTGGNNSPLHF. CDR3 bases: TGTGCCAGTAGTATTGGGACAGGGGGCAATAATTCACCCCTCCACTTT.

The chain's CDR3 is CASSVVPGYEQYF. The DNA of the CDR3 is TGTGCCAGCAGCGTAGTGCCGGGCTACGAGCAGTACTTC. The V call is TRBV9, the J call TRBJ2-7, with D uncertain. CDR1 SGDLS and CDR2 YYNGEE come from the germline V gene. Between the trimmed V and J ends, which lost 0 bases and 3 bases, there was a span of 7 bases. The CDR3 consists of 13 residues.

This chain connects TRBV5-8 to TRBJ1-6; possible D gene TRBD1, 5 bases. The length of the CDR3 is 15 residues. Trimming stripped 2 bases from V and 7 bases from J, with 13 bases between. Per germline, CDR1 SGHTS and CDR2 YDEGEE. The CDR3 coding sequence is TGTGCCAGCAGCTTTGACAGACTATTAAATTCACCCCTCCACTTT. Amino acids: CASSFDRLLNSPLHF. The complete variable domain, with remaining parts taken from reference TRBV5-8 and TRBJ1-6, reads EAGVTQSPTHLIKTRGQQATLRCSPISGHTSVYWYQQALGLGLQFLLWYDEGEERNRGNFPPRFSGRQFPNYSSELNVNALELEDSALYLCASSFDRLLNSPLHFGNGTRLTVT.

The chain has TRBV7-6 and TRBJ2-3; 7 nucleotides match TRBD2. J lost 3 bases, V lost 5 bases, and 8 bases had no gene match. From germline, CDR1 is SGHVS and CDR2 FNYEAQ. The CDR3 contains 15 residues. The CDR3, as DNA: TGTGCCAGCAGCCTCGGGAGGAGCGCGACAGATACGCAGTATTTT. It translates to CASSLGRSATDTQYF.

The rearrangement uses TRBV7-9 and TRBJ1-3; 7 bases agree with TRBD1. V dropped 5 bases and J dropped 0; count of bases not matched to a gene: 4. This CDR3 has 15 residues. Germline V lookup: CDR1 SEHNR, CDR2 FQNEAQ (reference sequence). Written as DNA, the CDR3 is TGTGCCAGCAGCATAAGGACAGGCTCTGGAAACACCATATATTTT. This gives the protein CASSIRTGSGNTIYF.

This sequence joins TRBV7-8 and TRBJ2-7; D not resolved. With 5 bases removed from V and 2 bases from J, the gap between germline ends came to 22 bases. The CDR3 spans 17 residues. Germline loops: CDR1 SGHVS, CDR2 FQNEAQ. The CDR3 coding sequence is TGTGCCAGCAGCCCTCAAAGGATCGGCGGACCAACCTACGAGCAGTACTTC. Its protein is CASSPQRIGGPTYEQYF.

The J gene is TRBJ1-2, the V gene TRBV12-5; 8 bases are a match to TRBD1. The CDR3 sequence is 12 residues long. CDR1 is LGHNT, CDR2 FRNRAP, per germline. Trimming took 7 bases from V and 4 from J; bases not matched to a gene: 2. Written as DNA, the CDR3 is TGTGCTAGTGATGGACAGGGCTATGGCTACACCTTC. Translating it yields CASDGQGYGYTF.

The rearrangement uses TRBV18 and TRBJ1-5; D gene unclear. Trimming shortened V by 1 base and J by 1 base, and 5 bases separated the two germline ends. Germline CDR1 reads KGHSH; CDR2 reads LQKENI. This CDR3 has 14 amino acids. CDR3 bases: TGTGCCAGCTCACCACGGGCCAGCAATCAGCCCCAGCATTTT. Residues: CASSPRASNQPQHF.